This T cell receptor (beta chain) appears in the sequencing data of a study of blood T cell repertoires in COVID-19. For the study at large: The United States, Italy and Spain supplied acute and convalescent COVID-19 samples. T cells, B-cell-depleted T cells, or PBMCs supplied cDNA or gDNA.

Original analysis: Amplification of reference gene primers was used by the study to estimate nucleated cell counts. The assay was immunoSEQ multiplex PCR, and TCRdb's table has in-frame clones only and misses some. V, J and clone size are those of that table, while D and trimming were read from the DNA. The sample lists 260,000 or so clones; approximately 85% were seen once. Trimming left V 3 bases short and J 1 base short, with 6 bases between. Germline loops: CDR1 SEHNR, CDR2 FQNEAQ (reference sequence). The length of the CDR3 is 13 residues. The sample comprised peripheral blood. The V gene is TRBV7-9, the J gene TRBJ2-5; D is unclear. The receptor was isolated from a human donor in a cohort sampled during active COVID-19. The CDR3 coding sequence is TGTGCCAGCAGCTTTGACACCCAAGAGACCCAGTACTTC. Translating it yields CASSFDTQETQYF.